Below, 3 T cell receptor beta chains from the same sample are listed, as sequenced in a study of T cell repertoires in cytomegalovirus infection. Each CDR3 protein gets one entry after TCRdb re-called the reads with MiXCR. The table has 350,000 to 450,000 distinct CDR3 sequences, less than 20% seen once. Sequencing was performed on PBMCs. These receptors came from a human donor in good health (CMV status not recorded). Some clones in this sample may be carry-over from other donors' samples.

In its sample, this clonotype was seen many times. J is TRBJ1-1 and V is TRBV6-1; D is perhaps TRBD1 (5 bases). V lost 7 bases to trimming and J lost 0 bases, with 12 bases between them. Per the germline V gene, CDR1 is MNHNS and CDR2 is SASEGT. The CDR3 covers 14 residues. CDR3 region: CASNRQLMNTEAFF. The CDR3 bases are TGTGCCAGCAATAGACAGTTGATGAACACTGAAGCTTTCTTT.

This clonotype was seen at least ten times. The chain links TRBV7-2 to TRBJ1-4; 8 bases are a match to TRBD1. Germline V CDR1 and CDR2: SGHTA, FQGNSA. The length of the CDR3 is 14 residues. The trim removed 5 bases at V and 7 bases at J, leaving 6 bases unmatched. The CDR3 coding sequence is TGTGCCAGCAGCGCGACAGGGGACGTTGAAAAACTGTTTTTT. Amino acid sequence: CASSATGDVEKLFF.

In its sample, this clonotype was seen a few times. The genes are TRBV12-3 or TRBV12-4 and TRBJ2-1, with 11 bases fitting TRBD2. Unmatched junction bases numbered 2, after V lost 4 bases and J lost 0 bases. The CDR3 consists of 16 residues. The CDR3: CASSSGLAASYNEQFF. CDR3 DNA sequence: TGTGCCAGCAGTTCGGGACTAGCGGCCTCCTACAATGAGCAGTTCTTC.